The clone carrying this T cell receptor beta chain has just a few counts. The antigen remains undetermined. This entry is derived from a study of CD4+ T cells in melanoma. Study observations and caveats: A reported correlation linked neoantigen-specific CD4+ T cells to CD8+, macrophage and B cell function. In melanoma, neoantigen-specific CD4+ T cells reportedly differed in differentiation state.

J gave up 3 bases and V 0 bases, and 5 bases lay outside the gene matches. This CDR3 region has 16 residues. Germline V gene data show CDR1 as SGHRS and CDR2 as YFSETQ. Measured with immunoSEQ multiplex PCR; TCRdb has only the in-frame clones, and not every one. The table includes 6,400 or so clones, roughly three quarters detected once. V and J are TRBV5-1 and TRBJ1-2, with 10 nucleotides matching TRBD1. Sample: cells from a culture (not recorded whether cultured in vitro). This TCR was recovered from a human donor with melanoma. CDR3 in DNA: TGCGCCAGCAGCTTGGCCTTTGGGACAGGGGACTATGGCTACACCTTC. As protein: CASSLAFGTGDYGYTF.